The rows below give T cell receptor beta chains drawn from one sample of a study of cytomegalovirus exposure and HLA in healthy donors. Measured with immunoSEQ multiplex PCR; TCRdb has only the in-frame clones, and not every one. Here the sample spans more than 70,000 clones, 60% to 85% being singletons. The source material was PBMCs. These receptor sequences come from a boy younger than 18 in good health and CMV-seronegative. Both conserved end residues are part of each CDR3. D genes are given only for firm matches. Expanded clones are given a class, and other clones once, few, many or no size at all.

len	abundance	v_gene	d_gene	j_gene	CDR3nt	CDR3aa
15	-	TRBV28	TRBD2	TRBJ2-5	TGTGCCAGCAGTCCTCTGACTAGCGAGCAAGAGACCCAGTACTTC	CASSPLTSEQETQYF
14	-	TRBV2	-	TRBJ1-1	TGTGCCTGTTTGTCCCCGAGGATAGGCACTGAAGCTTTCTTT	CACLSPRIGTEAFF
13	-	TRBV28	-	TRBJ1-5	TGTGCCAGCAGTTTTCAGAGCAATCAGCCCCAGCATTTT	CASSFQSNQPQHF
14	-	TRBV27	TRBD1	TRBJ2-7	TGTGCCAGCAGTTACTGGCAGGGGGTTAGCGAGCAGTACTTC	CASSYWQGVSEQYF
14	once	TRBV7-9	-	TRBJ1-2	TGTGCCAGCAGGCACGGACTGTCCCCCTATGGCTACACCTTC	CASRHGLSPYGYTF
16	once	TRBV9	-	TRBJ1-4	TGTGCCAGCAGCGTAGGGGGAACAGGGTATGGTGAAAAACTGTTTTTT	CASSVGGTGYGEKLFF
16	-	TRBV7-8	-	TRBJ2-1	TGTGCCAGCAGCTTTTTACGGGGAATTGTTTACAATGAGCAGTTCTTC	CASSFLRGIVYNEQFF
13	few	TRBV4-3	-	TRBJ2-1	TGCGCCAGCAGCCAATTCGGGGGAAATGAGCAGTTCTTC	CASSQFGGNEQFF
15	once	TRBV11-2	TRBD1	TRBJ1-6	TGTGCCAGCAGCTCGACAGGGTTTGTTTTTCGGGGCCTCCACTTT	CASSSTGFVFRGLHF
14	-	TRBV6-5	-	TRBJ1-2	TGTGCCAGCAGCTCCCCCGGACAGCCTAAGGGCTACACCTTC	CASSSPGQPKGYTF
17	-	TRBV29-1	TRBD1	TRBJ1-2	TGCAGCGTCCCCTCACAGGGGACAACCCCTCAACTCAATACCTACACCTTC	CSVPSQGTTPQLNTYTF
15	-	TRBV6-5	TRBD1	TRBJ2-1	TGTGCCAGCAGCCTTGGACAGGGGGGGAGTAATGAGCAGTTCTTC	CASSLGQGGSNEQFF
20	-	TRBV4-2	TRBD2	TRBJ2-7	TGTGCCAGCAGCCGATTAGTACTAGCGGGAGGCCAAGGTATAACCTACGAGCAGTACTTC	CASSRLVLAGGQGITYEQYF
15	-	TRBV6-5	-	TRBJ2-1	TGTGCCAGCAGTTACCCGGGTAGCTCCTACAATGAGCAGTTCTTC	CASSYPGSSYNEQFF
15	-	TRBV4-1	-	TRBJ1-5	TGCGCCAGCAGCCGAACAGGGTTGAACAATCAGCCCCAGCATTTT	CASSRTGLNNQPQHF
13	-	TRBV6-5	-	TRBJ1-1	TGTGCCAGCAGCAAAACAGTTAACACTGAAGCTTTCTTT	CASSKTVNTEAFF
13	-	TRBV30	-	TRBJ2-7	TGTGCCTGGAGTGTAAGAGGGACCTACGAGCAGTACTTC	CAWSVRGTYEQYF
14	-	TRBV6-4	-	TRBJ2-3	TGTGCCAGCAGTGATGCAGGTTCCACAGATACGCAGTATTTT	CASSDAGSTDTQYF
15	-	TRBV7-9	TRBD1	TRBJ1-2	TGTGCCAGCAGCTTAACGGGACAGGGCAAAGCTGGCTACACCTTC	CASSLTGQGKAGYTF